The entry that follows covers one TCR beta chain sequence. Its specificity is not known. From whole blood, total RNA was isolated without any sorting of T cells. The study subjected TCRalpha and TCRbeta cDNA to two nested PCRs of around 15 and 9 cycles. TCRdb reprocessed the 5' RACE reads and reports one entry per CDR3 protein, with no DNA. Recorded here are approximately 120,000 distinct CDR3 sequences; the top ten clones represent around 12%. These data originate in a study of monozygotic twins with inflammatory bowel disease. Overall study findings and caveats: It was not supported that a single strong signal or clonotype was associated with IBD. Inverse Simpson values showed less TCRbeta diversity in IBD patients than in their healthy co-twins.

This CDR3 spans 14 amino acids. CDR1 is DFQATT and CDR2 is SNEGSKA in the germline V gene (reference sequence). The V and J genes are TRBV20-1 and TRBJ2-1; the TCRdb call, TRBD2, lacks DNA for checking. The sequence was obtained from a human donor with ulcerative colitis or Crohn's disease, or a healthy co-twin of an affected twin (not recorded which). The source material was blood. The CDR3: CSARGSGGANEQFF.